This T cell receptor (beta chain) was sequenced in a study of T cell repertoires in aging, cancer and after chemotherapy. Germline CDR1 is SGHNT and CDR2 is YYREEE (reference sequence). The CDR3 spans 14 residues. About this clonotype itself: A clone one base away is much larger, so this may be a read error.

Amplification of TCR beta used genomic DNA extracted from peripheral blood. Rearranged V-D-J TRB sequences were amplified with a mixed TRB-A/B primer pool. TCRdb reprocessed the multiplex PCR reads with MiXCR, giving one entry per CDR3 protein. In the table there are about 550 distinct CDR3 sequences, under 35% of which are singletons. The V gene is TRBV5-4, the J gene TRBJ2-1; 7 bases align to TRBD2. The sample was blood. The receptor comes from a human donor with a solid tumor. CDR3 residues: CASSYGGLFNKQFF. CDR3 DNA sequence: TGTGCCAGTAGTTACGGGGGGTTATTCAATAAGCAGTTCTTC.